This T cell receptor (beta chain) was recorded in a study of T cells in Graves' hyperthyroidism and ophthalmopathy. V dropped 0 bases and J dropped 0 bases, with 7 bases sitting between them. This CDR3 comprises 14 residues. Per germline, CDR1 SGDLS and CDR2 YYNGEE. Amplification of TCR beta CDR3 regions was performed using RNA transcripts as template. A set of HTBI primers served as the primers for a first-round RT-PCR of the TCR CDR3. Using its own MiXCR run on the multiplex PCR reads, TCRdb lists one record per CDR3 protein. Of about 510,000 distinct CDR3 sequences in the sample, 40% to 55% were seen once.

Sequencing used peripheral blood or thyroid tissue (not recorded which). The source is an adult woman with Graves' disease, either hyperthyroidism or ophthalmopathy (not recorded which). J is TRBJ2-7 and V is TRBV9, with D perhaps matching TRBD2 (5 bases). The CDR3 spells CASSVGTFSYEQYF. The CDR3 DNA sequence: TGTGCCAGCAGCGTAGGGACTTTCTCCTACGAGCAGTACTTC.